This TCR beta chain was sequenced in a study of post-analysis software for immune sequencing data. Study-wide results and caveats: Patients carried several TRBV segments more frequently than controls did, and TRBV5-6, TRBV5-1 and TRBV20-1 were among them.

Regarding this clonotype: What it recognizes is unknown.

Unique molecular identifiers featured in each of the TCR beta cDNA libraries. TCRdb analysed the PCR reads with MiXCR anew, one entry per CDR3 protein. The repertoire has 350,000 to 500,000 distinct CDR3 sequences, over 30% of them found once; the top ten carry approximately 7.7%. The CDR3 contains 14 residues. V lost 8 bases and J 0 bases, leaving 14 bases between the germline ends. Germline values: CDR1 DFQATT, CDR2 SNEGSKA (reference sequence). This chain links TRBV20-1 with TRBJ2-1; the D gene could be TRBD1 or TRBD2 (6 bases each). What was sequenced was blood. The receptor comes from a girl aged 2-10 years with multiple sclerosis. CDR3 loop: CSYGGRSSYNEQFF. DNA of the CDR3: TGCAGTTATGGGGGGCGGAGCTCCTACAATGAGCAGTTCTTC.